The 9 T cell receptor beta chains presented below share a single source sample, sequenced in a study of T cells in Graves' hyperthyroidism and ophthalmopathy. The source material, RNA transcripts, was used to amplify TCR beta CDR3 regions. When the TCR CDR3 underwent first-round RT-PCR, the HTBI primer set was used. TCRdb used MiXCR to reprocess the multiplex PCR reads, holding one entry per CDR3 protein. The sample has roughly 100,000 distinct CDR3 sequences; roughly 49% are singletons. The specimen sequenced was blood. The source is a woman aged 40 to 50 with Graves' hyperthyroidism.

This clonotype was seen repeatedly, ten times or more. The rearrangement uses TRBV20-1 and TRBJ2-2, with TRBD2 identical over 15 bases. CDR1 and CDR2 (germline): DFQATT, SNEGSKA (reference sequence). The CDR3 is made up of 18 amino acids. Losses at the gene ends were 6 bases for V and 0 bases for J; bases not matched to a gene: 8. The CDR3: CSAGGGTSGRTNTGELFF. The CDR3 DNA reads as TGCAGTGCCGGCGGGGGGACTAGCGGGAGGACGAACACCGGGGAGCTGTTTTTT.

This rearrangement joins TRBV2 to TRBJ1-4, with 8 positions matching TRBD1. CDR1 and CDR2 from the germline V gene are SNHLY and FYNNEI. V was clipped by 7 bases and J by 8 bases; unmatched bases: 6. The CDR3 runs to 13 residues. The CDR3 coding sequence is TGTGCCAGCAAATCGGACAGGGAGGAAAAACTGTTTTTT. It specifies CASKSDREEKLFF.

This chain links TRBV9 with TRBJ1-1; unclear D gene. Per the germline V gene, CDR1 is SGDLS and CDR2 is YYNGEE. This CDR3 contains 15 residues. Trimming shortened V by 2 bases and J by 0 bases, and 11 bases separated the two germline ends. The CDR3 here is CASSVMGIMNTEAFF. The CDR3 region has the DNA TGTGCCAGCAGCGTGATGGGAATTATGAACACTGAAGCTTTCTTT.

This clonotype was seen ten or more times. The chain combines TRBV5-4 with TRBJ1-2; 7 nucleotides match TRBD1. V was pared by 5 bases and J by 4 bases, with 5 bases of the junction left unmatched. Germline CDR1 and CDR2: SGHNT and YYREEE (reference sequence). CDR3 length: 13 residues. CDR3 region: CASRLQGTYGYTF. The CDR3 DNA sequence: TGTGCCAGCAGGCTACAGGGGACCTATGGCTACACCTTC. Looking up the rest from reference TRBV5-4 and TRBJ1-2 gives the full variable domain: ETGVTQSPTHLIKTRGQQVTLRCSSQSGHNTVSWYQQALGQGPQFIFQYYREEENGRGNFPPRFSGLQFPNYSSELNVNALELDDSALYLCASRLQGTYGYTFGSGTRLTVV.

J is TRBJ2-5 and V is TRBV25-1; D is perhaps TRBD2 (6 bases). The CDR3 is made up of 12 amino acids. Germline CDR1 is MGHDK and CDR2 is SYGVNS. The CDR3 protein is CARDFMMETQYF. CDR3 DNA sequence: TGTGCTAGGGACTTTATGATGGAGACCCAGTACTTC.

The chain joins TRBV5-6 to TRBJ1-1; possible D gene TRBD1, 6 bases. The germline gives CDR1 SGHDT, CDR2 YYEEEE. This CDR3 is built from 15 residues. Deletions cut 4 bases from V and 1 base from J, with 14 bases between. Written as DNA, the CDR3 is TGTGCCAGCAGCCTGCTCGGACAGTCGAACACTGAAGCTTTCTTT. This codes for CASSLLGQSNTEAFF.

This clonotype was observed many times. The chain couples TRBV20-1 to TRBJ1-3; 7 bases align to TRBD1. CDR1 is DFQATT, CDR2 SNEGSKA, per germline (reference sequence). V gave up 0 bases and J gave up 0 bases; unmatched junction bases: 5. The CDR3 is 16 residues long. The CDR3 sequence is CSARDRGQLSGNTIYF. The CDR3 nucleotides read TGCAGTGCTAGAGATCGGGGACAGCTCTCTGGAAACACCATATATTTT.

This clonotype was picked up many times. CDR3 residues: CSASPGLVLAYEQYF. CDR3 in DNA: TGCAGTGCTAGTCCGGGACTTGTCCTGGCCTACGAGCAGTACTTC. This chain links TRBV20-1 with TRBJ2-7; the D gene is possibly TRBD2 (6 bases). With 3 bases removed from V and 2 bases from J, the gap between germline ends came to 17 bases. In germline, CDR1 is DFQATT, CDR2 SNEGSKA (reference sequence). The length of the CDR3 is 15 residues.

This clonotype was recorded only once. The rearrangement links TRBV20-1 to TRBJ2-2, with 8 bases lining up with TRBD1. Germline CDR1 and CDR2: DFQATT and SNEGSKA (reference sequence). This CDR3 comprises 15 residues. V lost 4 bases, J lost 6 bases, and 10 bases stayed unmatched. The CDR3 here is CSAKQGTGRAGELFF. DNA for the CDR3: TGCAGTGCTAAGCAGGGGACAGGAAGGGCCGGGGAGCTGTTTTTT.